This record concerns one TCR beta chain sequence. Antigen: not known. CDR1 and CDR2 (germline): MNHNY, SVGAGI (reference sequence). The CDR3 is 14 amino acids. Trimming pared 2 bases from V and 4 bases from J, leaving 10 bases between. TCRdb's copy holds only in-frame clones and misses some; the assay was immunoSEQ multiplex PCR. The sample shows more than 50,000 clones, about 80% of them seen only once. This sample is drawn from a study of identifying expanded T cells in peripheral blood. General study results and limits: Approximately 1.1 clones differed between technical replicates, versus approximately 16 and 20 over time.

This clonotype was sampled from a person aged 18-70 years in good health. The V and J genes are TRBV6-6 and TRBJ2-3; D may match TRBD1 or TRBD2 (5 bases each). Material: blood. In DNA, the CDR3 is TGTGCCAGCAGTTACCTGGGGGAGTCAGATACGCAGTATTTT. Translated: CASSYLGESDTQYF.